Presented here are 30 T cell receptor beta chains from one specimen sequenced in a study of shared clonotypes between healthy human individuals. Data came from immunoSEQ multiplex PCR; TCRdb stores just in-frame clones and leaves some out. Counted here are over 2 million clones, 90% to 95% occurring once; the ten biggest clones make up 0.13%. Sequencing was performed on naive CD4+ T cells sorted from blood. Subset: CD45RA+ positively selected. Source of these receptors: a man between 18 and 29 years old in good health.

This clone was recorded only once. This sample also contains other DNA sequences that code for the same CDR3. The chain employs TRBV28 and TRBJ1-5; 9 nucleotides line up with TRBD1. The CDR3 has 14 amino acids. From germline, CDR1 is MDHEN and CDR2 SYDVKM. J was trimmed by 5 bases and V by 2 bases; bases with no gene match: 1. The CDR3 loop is CASSLGQGYQPQHF. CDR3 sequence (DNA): TGTGCCAGCAGTTTAGGACAGGGGTATCAGCCCCAGCATTTT.

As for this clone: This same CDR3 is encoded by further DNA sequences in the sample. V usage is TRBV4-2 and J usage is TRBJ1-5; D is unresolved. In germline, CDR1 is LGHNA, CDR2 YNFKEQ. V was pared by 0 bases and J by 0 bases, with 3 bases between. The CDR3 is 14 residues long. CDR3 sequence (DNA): TGTGCCAGCAGCCAAGATCCTAGCAATCAGCCCCAGCATTTT. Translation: CASSQDPSNQPQHF.

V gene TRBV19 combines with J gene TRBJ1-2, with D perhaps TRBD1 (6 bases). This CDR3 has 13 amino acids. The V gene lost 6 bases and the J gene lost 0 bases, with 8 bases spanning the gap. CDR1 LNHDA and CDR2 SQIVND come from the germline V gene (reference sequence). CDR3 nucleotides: TGTGCCAGTAGGGACAGCCCTAACTATGGCTACACCTTC. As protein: CASRDSPNYGYTF.

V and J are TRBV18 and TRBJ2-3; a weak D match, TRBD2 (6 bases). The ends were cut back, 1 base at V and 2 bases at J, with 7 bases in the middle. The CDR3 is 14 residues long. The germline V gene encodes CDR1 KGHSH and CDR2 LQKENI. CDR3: CASSPRRDTDTQYF. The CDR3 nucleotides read TGTGCCAGCTCACCACGGCGGGACACAGATACGCAGTATTTT.

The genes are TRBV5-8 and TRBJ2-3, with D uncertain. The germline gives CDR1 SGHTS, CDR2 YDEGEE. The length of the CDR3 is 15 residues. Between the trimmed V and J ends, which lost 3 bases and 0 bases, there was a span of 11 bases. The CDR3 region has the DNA TGTGCCAGCAGCTCGGAACTACCTAGCACAGATACGCAGTATTTT. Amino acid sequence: CASSSELPSTDTQYF.

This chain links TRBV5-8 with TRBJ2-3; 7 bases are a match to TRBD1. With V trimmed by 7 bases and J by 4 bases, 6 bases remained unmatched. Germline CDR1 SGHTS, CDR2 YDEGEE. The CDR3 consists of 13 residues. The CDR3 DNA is TGTGCCAGCCGGGACAGTCAAGCAGATACGCAGTATTTT. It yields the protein CASRDSQADTQYF.

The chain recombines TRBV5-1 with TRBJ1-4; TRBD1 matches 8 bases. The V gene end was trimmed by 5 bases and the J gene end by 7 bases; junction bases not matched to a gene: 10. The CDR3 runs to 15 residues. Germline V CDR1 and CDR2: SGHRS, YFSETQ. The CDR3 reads CASRRGQGRGEKLFF. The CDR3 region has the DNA TGCGCCAGCAGGCGCGGACAGGGAAGGGGTGAAAAACTGTTTTTT.

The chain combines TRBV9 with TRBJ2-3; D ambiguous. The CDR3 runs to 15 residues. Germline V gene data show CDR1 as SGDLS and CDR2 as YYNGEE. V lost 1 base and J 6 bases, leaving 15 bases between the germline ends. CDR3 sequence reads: CASSVSGAQLDTQYF. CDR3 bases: TGTGCCAGCAGCGTATCTGGTGCCCAGCTTGATACGCAGTATTTT.

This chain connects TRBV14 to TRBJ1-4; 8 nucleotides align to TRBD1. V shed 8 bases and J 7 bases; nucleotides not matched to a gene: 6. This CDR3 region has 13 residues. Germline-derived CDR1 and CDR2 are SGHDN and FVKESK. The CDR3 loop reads CASQGQGVEKLFF. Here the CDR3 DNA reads TGTGCCAGCCAAGGACAGGGAGTTGAAAAACTGTTTTTT.

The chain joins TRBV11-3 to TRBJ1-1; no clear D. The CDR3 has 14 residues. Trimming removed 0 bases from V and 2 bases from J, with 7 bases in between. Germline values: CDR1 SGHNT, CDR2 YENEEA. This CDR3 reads CASSLDWGNTEAFF. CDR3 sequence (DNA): TGTGCCAGCAGCTTAGACTGGGGAAACACTGAAGCTTTCTTT.

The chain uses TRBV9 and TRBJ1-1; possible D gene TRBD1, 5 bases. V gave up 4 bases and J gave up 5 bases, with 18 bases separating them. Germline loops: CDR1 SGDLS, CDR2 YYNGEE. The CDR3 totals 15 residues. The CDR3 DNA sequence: TGTGCCAGCAGCTTCAGCAGGGTGAGTGGGACTGAAGCTTTCTTT. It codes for CASSFSRVSGTEAFF.

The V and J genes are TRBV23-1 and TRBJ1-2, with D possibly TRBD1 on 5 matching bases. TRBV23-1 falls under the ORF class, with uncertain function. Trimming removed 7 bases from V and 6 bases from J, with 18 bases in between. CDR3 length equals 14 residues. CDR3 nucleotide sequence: TGCGCCAGCACACGCCCGGGCAGGGAAGATGGCTACACCTTC. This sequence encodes CASTRPGREDGYTF.

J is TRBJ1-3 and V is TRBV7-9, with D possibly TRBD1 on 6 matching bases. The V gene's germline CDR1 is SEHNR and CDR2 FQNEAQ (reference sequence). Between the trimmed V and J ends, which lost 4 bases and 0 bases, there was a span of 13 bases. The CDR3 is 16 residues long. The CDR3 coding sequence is TGTGCCAGCAGCTCCCGGGACACCCACTCTGGAAACACCATATATTTT. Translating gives CASSSRDTHSGNTIYF. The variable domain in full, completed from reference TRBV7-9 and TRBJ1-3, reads DTGVSQNPRHKITKRGQNVTFRCDPISEHNRLYWYRQTLGQGPEFLTYFQNEAQLEKSRLLSDRFSAERPKGSFSTLEIQRTEQGDSAMYLCASSSRDTHSGNTIYFGEGSWLTVV.

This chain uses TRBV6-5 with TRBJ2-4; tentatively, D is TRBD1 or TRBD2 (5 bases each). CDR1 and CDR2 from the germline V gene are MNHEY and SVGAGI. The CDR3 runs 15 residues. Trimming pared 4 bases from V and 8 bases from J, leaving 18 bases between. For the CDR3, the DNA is TGTGCCAGCAGTTCCCCCGGGACGGCGTACGACATTCAGTACTTC. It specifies CASSSPGTAYDIQYF.

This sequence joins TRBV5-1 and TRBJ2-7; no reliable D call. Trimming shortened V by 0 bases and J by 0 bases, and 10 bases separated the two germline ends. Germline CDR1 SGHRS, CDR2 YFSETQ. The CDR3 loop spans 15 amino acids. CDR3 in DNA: TGCGCCAGCAGCTTGGAAAACCTGGTCTCCTACGAGCAGTACTTC. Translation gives CASSLENLVSYEQYF.

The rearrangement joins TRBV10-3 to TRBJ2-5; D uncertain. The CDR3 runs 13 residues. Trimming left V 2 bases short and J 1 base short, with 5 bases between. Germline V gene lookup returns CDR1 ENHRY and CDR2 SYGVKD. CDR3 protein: CAISEGLQETQYF. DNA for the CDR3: TGTGCCATCAGTGAGGGCCTCCAAGAGACCCAGTACTTC.

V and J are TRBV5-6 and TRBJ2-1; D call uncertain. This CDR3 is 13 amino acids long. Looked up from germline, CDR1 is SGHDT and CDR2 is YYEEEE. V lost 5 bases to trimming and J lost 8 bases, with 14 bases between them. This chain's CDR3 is CASRSPPSDEQFF. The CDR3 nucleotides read TGTGCCAGCAGATCCCCTCCCTCAGATGAGCAGTTCTTC.

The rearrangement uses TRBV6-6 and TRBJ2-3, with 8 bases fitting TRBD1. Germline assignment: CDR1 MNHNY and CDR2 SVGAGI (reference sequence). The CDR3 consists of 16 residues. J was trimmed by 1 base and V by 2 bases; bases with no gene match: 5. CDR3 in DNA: TGTGCCAGCAGTTACGCGACAGGGGTAGGCACAGATACGCAGTATTTT. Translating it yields CASSYATGVGTDTQYF.

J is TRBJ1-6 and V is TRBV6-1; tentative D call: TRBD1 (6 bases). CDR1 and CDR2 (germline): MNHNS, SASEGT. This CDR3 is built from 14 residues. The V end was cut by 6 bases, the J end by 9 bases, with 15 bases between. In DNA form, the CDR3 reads TGTGCCAGCAGACATACAGGGAGGGGTTCACCCCTCCACTTT. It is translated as CASRHTGRGSPLHF.

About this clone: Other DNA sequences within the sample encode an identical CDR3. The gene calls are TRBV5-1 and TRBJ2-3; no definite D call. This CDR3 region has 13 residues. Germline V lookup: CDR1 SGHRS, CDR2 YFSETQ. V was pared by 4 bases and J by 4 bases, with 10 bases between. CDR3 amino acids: CASSPGSADTQYF. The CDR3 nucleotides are TGCGCCAGCAGCCCCGGGTCCGCAGATACGCAGTATTTT.

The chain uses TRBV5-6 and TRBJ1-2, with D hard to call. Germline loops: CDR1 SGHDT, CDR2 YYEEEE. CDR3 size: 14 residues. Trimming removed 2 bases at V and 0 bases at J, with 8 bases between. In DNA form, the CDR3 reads TGTGCCAGCAGCTTTGTGAGAGCTAACTATGGCTACACCTTC. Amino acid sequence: CASSFVRANYGYTF.

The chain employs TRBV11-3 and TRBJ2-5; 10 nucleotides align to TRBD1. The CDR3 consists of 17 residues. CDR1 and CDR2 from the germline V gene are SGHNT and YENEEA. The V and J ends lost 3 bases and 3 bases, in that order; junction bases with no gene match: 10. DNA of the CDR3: TGTGCCAGCAGCTTGAGGTACCTAGGGACAGGGGAAGAGACCCAGTACTTC. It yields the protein CASSLRYLGTGEETQYF.

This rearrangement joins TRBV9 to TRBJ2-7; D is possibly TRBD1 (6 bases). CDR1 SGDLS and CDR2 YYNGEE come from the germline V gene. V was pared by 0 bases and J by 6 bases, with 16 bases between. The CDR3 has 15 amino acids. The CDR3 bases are TGTGCCAGCAGCGTAGGGACAGAGCCCCATCGCGAGCAGTACTTC. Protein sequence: CASSVGTEPHREQYF. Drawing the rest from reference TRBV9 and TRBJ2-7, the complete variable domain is DSGVTQTPKHLITATGQRVTLRCSPRSGDLSVYWYQQSLDQGLQFLIQYYNGEERAKGNILERFSAQQFPDLHSELNLSSLELGDSALYFCASSVGTEPHREQYFGPGTRLTVT.

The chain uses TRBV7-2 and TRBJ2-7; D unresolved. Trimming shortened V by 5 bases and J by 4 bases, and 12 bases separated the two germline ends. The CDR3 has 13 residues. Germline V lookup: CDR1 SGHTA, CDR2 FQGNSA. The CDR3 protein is CASSPRTEYEQYF. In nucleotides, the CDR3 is TGTGCCAGCAGCCCGCGGACGGAATACGAGCAGTACTTC.

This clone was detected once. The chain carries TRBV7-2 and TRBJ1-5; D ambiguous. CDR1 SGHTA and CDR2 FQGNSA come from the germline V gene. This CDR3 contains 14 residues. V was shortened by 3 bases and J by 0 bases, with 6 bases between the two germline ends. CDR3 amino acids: CASSFDISNQPQHF. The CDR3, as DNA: TGTGCCAGCAGCTTTGACATTAGCAATCAGCCCCAGCATTTT.

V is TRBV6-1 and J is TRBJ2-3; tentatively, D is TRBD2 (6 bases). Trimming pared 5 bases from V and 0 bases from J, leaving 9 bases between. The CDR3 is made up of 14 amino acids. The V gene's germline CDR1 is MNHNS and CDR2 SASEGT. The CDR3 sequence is CASSFGSSTDTQYF. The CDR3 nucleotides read TGTGCCAGCAGTTTCGGGAGTAGCACAGATACGCAGTATTTT.

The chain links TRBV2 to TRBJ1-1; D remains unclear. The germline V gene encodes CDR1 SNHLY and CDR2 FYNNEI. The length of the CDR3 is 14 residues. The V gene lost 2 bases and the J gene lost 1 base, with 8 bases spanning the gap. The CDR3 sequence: CASSERRGNTEAFF. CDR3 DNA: TGTGCCAGCAGTGAACGACGGGGGAACACTGAAGCTTTCTTT.

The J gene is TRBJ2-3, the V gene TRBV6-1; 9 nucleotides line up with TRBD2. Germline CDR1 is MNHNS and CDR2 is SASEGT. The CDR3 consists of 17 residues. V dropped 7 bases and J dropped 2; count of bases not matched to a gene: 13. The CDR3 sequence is CASIDSLAGHYTDTQYF. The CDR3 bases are TGTGCCAGCATTGATAGTCTAGCGGGACATTACACAGATACGCAGTATTTT.

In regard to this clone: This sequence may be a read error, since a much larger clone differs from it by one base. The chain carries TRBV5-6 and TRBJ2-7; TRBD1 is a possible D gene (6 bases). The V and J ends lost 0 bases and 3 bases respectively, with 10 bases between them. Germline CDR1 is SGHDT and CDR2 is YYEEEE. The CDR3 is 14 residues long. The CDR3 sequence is CASSLDRAGYEQYF. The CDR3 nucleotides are TGTGCCAGCAGCTTGGACAGGGCGGGCTACGAGCAGTACTTC.

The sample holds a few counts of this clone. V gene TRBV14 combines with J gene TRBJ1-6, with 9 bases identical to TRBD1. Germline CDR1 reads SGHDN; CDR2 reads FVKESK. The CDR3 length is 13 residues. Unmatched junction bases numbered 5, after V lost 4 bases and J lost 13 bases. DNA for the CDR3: TGTGCCAGCAGCCGAGACAGGGGGAGTCCCCTCCACTTT. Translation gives CASSRDRGSPLHF.